These 15 T cell receptor beta chains were sequenced from one sample in a study of OX40 agonist ivuxolimab in advanced cancers. Method: immunoSEQ multiplex PCR; TCRdb's copy keeps in-frame clones and lacks some. The sample lists some 73,000 clones; approximately 86% were seen once. The sequencing used CD4+ or CD8+ T cells sorted from blood, collected in a trial of the OX40 agonist ivuxolimab. The receptors come from an adult with an advanced solid tumor such as melanoma, head and neck, liver or kidney cancer.

The chain employs TRBV6-5 and TRBJ2-7; D is ambiguous. With 8 bases removed from V and 2 bases from J, the gap between germline ends came to 10 bases. The CDR3 contains 12 residues. Germline CDR1 reads MNHEY; CDR2 reads SVGAGI. The CDR3 DNA reads as TGTGCCAGCCGGACGCTCCCCTACGAGCAGTACTTC. It encodes CASRTLPYEQYF.

The chain is built from TRBV6-1 and TRBJ1-5, with D unresolved. The CDR3 is 15 residues long. Germline CDR1 reads MNHNS; CDR2 reads SASEGT. V gave up 7 bases and J gave up 2 bases, with 15 bases separating them. Here the CDR3 DNA reads TGTGCCAGCAAAATAACCCAGGAAGGCAATCAGCCCCAGCATTTT. It specifies CASKITQEGNQPQHF.

This chain's CDR3 is CASTPSGANTEAFF. CDR3 DNA sequence: TGTGCCAGCACCCCGAGTGGAGCTAACACTGAAGCTTTCTTT. V gene TRBV7-9 combines with J gene TRBJ1-1; no firm D call. In germline, CDR1 is SEHNR, CDR2 FQNEAQ (reference sequence). V shed 7 bases and J shed 2 bases, with 14 bases lying between them. The CDR3 extends over 14 amino acids.

V usage is TRBV27 and J usage is TRBJ2-3, with 9 bases fitting TRBD1. CDR1 and CDR2 (germline): MNHEY, SMNVEV (reference sequence). Trimming took 1 base from V and 12 from J; bases not matched to a gene: 2. The CDR3 covers 12 residues. The CDR3 nucleotides read TGTGCCAGCAGTTTATGGGGACAGGGTCAGTATTTT. Protein product: CASSLWGQGQYF.

The V gene is TRBV5-1, the J gene TRBJ2-3, with TRBD2 as a possible D gene (6 bases). Trimming shortened V by 4 bases and J by 4 bases, and 16 bases separated the two germline ends. CDR3 size: 15 residues. The V gene's germline CDR1 is SGHRS and CDR2 YFSETQ. The CDR3 reads CASSHRDSSPDTQYF. The CDR3 region has the DNA TGCGCCAGCAGCCACCGGGACTCCTCCCCAGATACGCAGTATTTT.

The rearrangement links TRBV5-1 to TRBJ2-3; maybe TRBD1 (5 bases). V was cut by 4 bases and J by 1 base, with 13 bases left in between. The CDR3 totals 15 residues. Germline V gene data show CDR1 as SGHRS and CDR2 as YFSETQ. CDR3 DNA sequence: TGCGCCAGCAGCCTTGGGGCCTCCCGCACAGATACGCAGTATTTT. Its translation: CASSLGASRTDTQYF.

With regard to this clone: Compared with germline, one end of the junction differs, possibly owing to a read error. J is TRBJ2-3 and V is TRBV7-9, with 11 bases lining up with TRBD2. The CDR3 sequence is 15 residues long. The germline CDR1 and CDR2 sequences are SEHNR and FQNEAQ (reference sequence). DNA of the CDR3: TGTGCCAGCAGCCTAGCTAGCGGGGGGCCAGATACGCAGTATTTT. Protein product: CASSLASGGPDTQYF. The whole variable domain, filled in from reference TRBV7-9 and TRBJ2-3, reads DTGVSQNPRHKITKRGQNVTFRCDPISEHNRLYWYRQTLGQGPEFLTYFQNEAQLEKSRLLSDRFSAERPKGSFSTLEIQRTEQGDSAMYLCASSLASGGPDTQYFGPGTRLTVL.

This chain links TRBV20-1 with TRBJ1-1; unclear D gene. In germline, CDR1 is DFQATT, CDR2 SNEGSKA (reference sequence). This CDR3 has 11 amino acids. Trimming removed 3 bases at V and 1 base at J, with 3 bases between. CDR3 in amino acids: CSARKNTEAFF. The CDR3 coding sequence is TGCAGTGCTAGGAAGAACACTGAAGCTTTCTTT.

The chain joins TRBV10-1 to TRBJ2-1; D is unclear. CDR1 is WNHNN, CDR2 SYGVQD, per germline (reference sequence). This CDR3 region has 16 residues. Deletions cut 0 bases from V and 0 bases from J, with 9 bases between. In DNA form, the CDR3 reads TGCGCCAGCAGTGAGTCCCCCGATAGCTCCTACAATGAGCAGTTCTTC. This encodes CASSESPDSSYNEQFF.

V and J are TRBV4-3 and TRBJ1-4, with D unresolved. CDR3 length: 16 residues. Per the germline V gene, CDR1 is LGHNA and CDR2 is YSLEER. Trimming cost V 0 bases and J 5 bases, with 13 bases left between them. The CDR3 spells CASSQDPLGVNEKLFF. The DNA of the CDR3 is TGCGCCAGCAGCCAAGATCCCCTCGGCGTAAATGAAAAACTGTTTTTT.

This chain links TRBV7-9 with TRBJ1-3, with 7 bases aligning to TRBD1. The V segment lost 3 bases and the J segment 6 bases; nucleotides outside the gene matches: 5. Germline V lookup: CDR1 SEHNR, CDR2 FQNEAQ (reference sequence). There are 14 residues in the CDR3. CDR3 in amino acids: CASSFAGQLNTIYF. DNA of the CDR3: TGTGCCAGCAGCTTCGCGGGACAGTTAAACACCATATATTTT.

V is TRBV6-5 and J is TRBJ1-5, with TRBD1 as a possible D gene (5 bases). The CDR3 covers 13 residues. The V gene lost 5 bases and the J gene lost 4 bases, with 9 bases spanning the gap. The germline gives CDR1 MNHEY, CDR2 SVGAGI. CDR3 DNA sequence: TGTGCCAGCAGTCAGGGCGGGAATCAGCCCCAGCATTTT. Its translation is CASSQGGNQPQHF.

The chain has TRBV29-1 and TRBJ1-2; D gene unclear. Germline V gene sequence: CDR1 SQVTM, CDR2 ANQGSEA. The CDR3 length is 12 residues. Trimming cost V 4 bases and J 5 bases, with 11 bases left between them. CDR3 DNA sequence: TGCAGCGTTGCCGTTCAGCGTTATGGCTACACCTTC. As protein: CSVAVQRYGYTF.

This chain uses TRBV6-1 with TRBJ2-7; a weak D match, TRBD1 (6 bases). Germline V gene data show CDR1 as MNHNS and CDR2 as SASEGT. V was pared by 2 bases and J by 3 bases, with 14 bases between. This CDR3 has 15 residues. CDR3 sequence: CASSEFPGVSYEQYF. The CDR3 nucleotides read TGTGCCAGCAGTGAATTCCCAGGGGTTAGCTACGAGCAGTACTTC.

V and J are TRBV6-1 and TRBJ2-1; possibly TRBD1 for D (5 bases). Germline lookup yields CDR1 MNHNS and CDR2 SASEGT. The CDR3 extends over 15 amino acids. Trimming removed 7 bases at V and 2 bases at J, with 15 bases between. CDR3 sequence reads: CASILRGFPYNEQFF. CDR3 bases: TGTGCCAGCATCCTTAGGGGTTTTCCCTACAATGAGCAGTTCTTC.